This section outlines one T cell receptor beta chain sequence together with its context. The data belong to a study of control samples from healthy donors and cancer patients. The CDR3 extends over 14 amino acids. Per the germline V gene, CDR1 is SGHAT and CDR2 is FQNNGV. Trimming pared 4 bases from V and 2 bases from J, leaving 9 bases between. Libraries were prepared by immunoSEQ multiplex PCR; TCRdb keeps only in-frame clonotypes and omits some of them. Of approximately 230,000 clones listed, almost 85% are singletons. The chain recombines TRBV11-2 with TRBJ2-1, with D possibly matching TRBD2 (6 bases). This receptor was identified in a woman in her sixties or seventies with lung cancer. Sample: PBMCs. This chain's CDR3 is CASSSLAAYNEQFF. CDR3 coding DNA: TGTGCCAGCAGCTCGTTAGCGGCCTACAATGAGCAGTTCTTC.